This TCR beta chain was captured in a study of OX40 agonist ivuxolimab in advanced cancers. Study background: Ivuxolimab, an antibody that agonizes OX40 (CD134), was administered to the patients.

Using immunoSEQ multiplex PCR, the repertoire was profiled, and TCRdb retains in-frame clones only, with some absent. This table has tens of thousands of clones, roughly 86% appearing once. As to this clone: Its specificity is not known.

The CDR3 contains 14 residues. The germline V gene encodes CDR1 LGHNA and CDR2 YSLEER. Trimming pared 1 base from V and 5 bases from J, leaving 11 bases between. General study points: Certain nonresponders additionally had low normalized T-cell clonal expansion.

This specimen consisted of CD4+ or CD8+ T cells sorted from blood, obtained in a trial of the OX40 agonist ivuxolimab. The TCR comes from an adult with an advanced solid tumor such as melanoma, head and neck, liver or kidney cancer. The V call is TRBV4-3, the J call TRBJ1-1; tentatively, D is TRBD1 (5 bases). CDR3 nucleotides: TGCGCCAGCAGCCAAGTAGACCGGGGGACTGAAGCTTTCTTT. Protein sequence: CASSQVDRGTEAFF.